Below, one TCR beta chain is given with its context. Data came from immunoSEQ multiplex PCR; TCRdb stores just in-frame clones and leaves some out. In the table there are a few hundred thousand clones, roughly 84% of which are singletons. Trimming took 5 bases from V and 4 from J; bases not matched to a gene: 7. This CDR3 contains 15 residues. Looked up from germline, CDR1 is SGHVS and CDR2 is FNYEAQ. The sample is drawn from a study of blood T cell repertoires in COVID-19. For the study at large: T cells, B-cell-depleted T cells, or PBMCs provided the cDNA or gDNA that served as material.

Those who participated ranged in age from roughly 18 to 95 years and resided in about two dozen US areas. Clinical history reported by participants formed the basis on which cohorts were assigned. Resolution of symptoms, clearance, or two negative PCRs was present in recovered Cohort 3 donors. This clonotype originated in a woman aged 30 to 39 who had recovered from COVID-19. The sample consisted of PBMCs or T cells enriched from blood (not recorded which). The V call is TRBV7-6, the J call TRBJ1-1, with TRBD1 identical over 10 bases. CDR3 region: CASSVDRGQGTEAFF. Written as DNA, the CDR3 is TGTGCCAGCAGCGTCGACAGGGGGCAGGGCACTGAAGCTTTCTTT.